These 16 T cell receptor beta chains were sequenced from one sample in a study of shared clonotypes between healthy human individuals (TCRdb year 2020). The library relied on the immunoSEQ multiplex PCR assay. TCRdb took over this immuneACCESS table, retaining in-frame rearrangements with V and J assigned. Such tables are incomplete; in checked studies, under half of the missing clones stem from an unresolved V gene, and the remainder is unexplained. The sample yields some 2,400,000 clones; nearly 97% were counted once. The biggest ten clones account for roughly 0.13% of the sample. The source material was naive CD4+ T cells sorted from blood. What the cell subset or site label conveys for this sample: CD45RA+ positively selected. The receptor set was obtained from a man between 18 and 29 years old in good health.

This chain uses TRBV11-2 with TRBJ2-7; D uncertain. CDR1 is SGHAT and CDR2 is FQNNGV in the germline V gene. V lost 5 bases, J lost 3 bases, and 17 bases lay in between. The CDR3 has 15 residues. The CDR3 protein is CASSPDGVGVYEQYF. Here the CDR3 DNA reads TGTGCCAGCAGCCCGGACGGAGTAGGAGTCTACGAGCAGTACTTC.

The chain's CDR3 is CASGQASSYNSPLHF. The CDR3 DNA follows: TGTGCCAGCGGACAGGCTAGCTCCTATAATTCACCCCTCCACTTT. The rearrangement uses TRBV2 and TRBJ1-6; 7 bases are shared with TRBD1. Germline V gene sequence: CDR1 SNHLY, CDR2 FYNNEI. The ends lost 8 bases at V and 0 bases at J; junction bases unmatched: 4. This CDR3 is built from 15 residues.

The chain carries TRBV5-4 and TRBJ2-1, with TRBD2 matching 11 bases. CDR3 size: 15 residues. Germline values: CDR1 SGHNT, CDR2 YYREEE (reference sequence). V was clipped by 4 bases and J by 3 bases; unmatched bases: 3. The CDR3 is CASSITSGSYNEQFF. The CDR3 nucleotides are TGTGCCAGCAGCATTACTAGCGGGAGCTACAATGAGCAGTTCTTC.

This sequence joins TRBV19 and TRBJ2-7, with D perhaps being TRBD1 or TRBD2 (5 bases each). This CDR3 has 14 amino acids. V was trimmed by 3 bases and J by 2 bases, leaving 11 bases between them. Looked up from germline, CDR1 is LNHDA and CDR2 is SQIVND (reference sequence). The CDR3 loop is CASSMSGTAYEQYF. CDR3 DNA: TGTGCCAGTAGTATGTCCGGGACCGCCTACGAGCAGTACTTC.

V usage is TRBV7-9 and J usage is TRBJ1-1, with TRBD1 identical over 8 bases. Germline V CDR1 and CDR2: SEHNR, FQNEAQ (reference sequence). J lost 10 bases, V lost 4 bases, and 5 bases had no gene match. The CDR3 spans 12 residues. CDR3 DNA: TGTGCCAGCAGCTCTACAGGGGGGACAGCTTTCTTT. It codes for CASSSTGGTAFF.

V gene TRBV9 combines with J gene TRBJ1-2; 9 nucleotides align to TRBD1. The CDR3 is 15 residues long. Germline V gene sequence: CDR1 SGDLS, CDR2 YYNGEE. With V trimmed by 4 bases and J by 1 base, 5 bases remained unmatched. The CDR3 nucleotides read TGTGCCAGCAGCCTTACAGGGGGCGATAACTATGGCTACACCTTC. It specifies CASSLTGGDNYGYTF.

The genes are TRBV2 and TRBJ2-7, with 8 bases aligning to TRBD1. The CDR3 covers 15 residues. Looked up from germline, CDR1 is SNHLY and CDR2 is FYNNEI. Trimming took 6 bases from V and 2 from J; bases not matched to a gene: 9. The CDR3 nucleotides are TGTGCCAGCAGGCCCGGACAGGGCAGCACCTACGAGCAGTACTTC. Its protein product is CASRPGQGSTYEQYF.

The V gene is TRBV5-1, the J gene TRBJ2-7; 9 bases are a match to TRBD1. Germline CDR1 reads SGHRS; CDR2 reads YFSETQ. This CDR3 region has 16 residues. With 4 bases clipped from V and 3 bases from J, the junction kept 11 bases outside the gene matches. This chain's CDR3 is CASSRMVQTGGYEQYF. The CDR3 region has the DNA TGCGCCAGCAGCCGGATGGTCCAGACAGGGGGCTACGAGCAGTACTTC.

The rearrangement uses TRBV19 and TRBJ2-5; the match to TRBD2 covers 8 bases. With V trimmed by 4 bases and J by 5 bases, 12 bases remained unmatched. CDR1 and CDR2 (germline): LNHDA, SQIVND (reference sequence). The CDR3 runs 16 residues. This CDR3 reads CASSTEGLAKGETQYF. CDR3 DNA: TGTGCCAGTAGTACCGAAGGACTAGCCAAGGGGGAGACCCAGTACTTC.

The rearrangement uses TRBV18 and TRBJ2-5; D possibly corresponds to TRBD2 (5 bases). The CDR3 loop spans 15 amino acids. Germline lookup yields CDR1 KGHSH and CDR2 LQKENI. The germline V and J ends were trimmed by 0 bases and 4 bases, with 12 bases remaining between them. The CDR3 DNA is TGTGCCAGCTCACCACCTGTGGGAGTAAGAGAGACCCAGTACTTC. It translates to CASSPPVGVRETQYF.

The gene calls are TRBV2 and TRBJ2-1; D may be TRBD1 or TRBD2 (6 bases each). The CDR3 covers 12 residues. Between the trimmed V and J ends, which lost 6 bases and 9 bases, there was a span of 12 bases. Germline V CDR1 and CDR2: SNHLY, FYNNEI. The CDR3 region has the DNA TGTGCCAGCAGCACGGGGGCGGGTGAGCAGTTCTTC. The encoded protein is CASSTGAGEQFF. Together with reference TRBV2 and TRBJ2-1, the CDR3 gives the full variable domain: EPEVTQTPSHQVTQMGQEVILRCVPISNHLYFYWYRQILGQKVEFLVSFYNNEISEKSEIFDDQFSVERPDGSNFTLKIRSTKLEDSAMYFCASSTGAGEQFFGPGTRLTVL.

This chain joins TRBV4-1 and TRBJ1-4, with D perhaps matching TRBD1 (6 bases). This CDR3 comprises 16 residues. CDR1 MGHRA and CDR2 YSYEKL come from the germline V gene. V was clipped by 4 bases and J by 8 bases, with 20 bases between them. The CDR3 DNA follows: TGCGCCAGCAGCCGACTTTTTACAGGGTTTGGCGAAAAACTGTTTTTT. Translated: CASSRLFTGFGEKLFF.

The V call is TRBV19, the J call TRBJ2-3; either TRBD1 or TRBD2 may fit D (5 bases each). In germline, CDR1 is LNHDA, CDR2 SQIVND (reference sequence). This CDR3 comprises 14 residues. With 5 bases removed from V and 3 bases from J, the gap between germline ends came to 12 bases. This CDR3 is CASSRGDGTDTQYF. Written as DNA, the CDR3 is TGTGCCAGTAGTCGAGGGGATGGGACAGATACGCAGTATTTT.

CDR3 DNA: TGTGCCAGCAGCTTGGGGCTCTGGGGAGCTGGAAACACCATATATTTT. This codes for CASSLGLWGAGNTIYF. V and J are TRBV7-2 and TRBJ1-3; TRBD1 might be the D (5 bases). V dropped 3 bases and J dropped 2 bases, with 14 bases sitting between them. Per germline, CDR1 SGHTA and CDR2 FQGNSA. CDR3 size: 16 residues.

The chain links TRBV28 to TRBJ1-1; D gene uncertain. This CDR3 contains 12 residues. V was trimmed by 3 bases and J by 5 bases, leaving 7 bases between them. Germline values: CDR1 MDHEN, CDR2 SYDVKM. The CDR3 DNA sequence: TGTGCCAGCAGTTTTGTGGCTACTGAAGCTTTCTTT. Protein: CASSFVATEAFF.

CDR3 in amino acids: CASSQVSGGAMYEQYF. The DNA of the CDR3 is TGTGCCAGCAGCCAAGTTAGCGGGGGGGCCATGTACGAGCAGTACTTC. The chain has TRBV4-2 and TRBJ2-7; TRBD2 matches at 11 bases. Per the germline V gene, CDR1 is LGHNA and CDR2 is YNFKEQ. The length of the CDR3 is 16 residues. The trim removed 1 base at V and 4 bases at J, leaving 6 bases unmatched.